This T cell receptor beta chain comes out of a study of TIL therapy for anti-PD-1-resistant metastatic lung cancer. Across the whole study: Most patients had lung adenocarcinoma.

Time point described: pre-treatment sample, taken before nivolumab and TIL therapy. The CDR3 is 15 residues long. V lost 0 bases, J lost 6 bases, and 4 bases stayed unmatched. Germline lookup yields CDR1 SGDLS and CDR2 YYNGEE. Sequencing used immunoSEQ v3. Profiled with immunoSEQ multiplex PCR; TCRdb holds only in-frame clones, not every one. The sample lists 50,000 to 65,000 clones; approximately 80% were seen once. The specimen comprised blood, sampled at baseline. The J gene is TRBJ2-3, the V gene TRBV9; the match to TRBD1 covers 10 bases. The clonotype was recovered from a person between 25 and 79 years old with non-small cell lung cancer. DNA of the CDR3: TGTGCCAGCAGCGTAGTCGGGACAGGGGCCGATACGCAGTATTTT. Its translation: CASSVVGTGADTQYF.